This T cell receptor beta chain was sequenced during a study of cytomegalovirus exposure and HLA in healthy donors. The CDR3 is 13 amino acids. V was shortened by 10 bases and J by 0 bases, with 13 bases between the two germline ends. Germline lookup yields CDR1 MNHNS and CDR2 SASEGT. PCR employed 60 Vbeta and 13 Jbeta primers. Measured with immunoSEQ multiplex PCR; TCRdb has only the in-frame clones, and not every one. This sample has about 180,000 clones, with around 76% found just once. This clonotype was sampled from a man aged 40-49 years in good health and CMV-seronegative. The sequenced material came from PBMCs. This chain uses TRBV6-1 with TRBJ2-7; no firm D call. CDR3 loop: CATTRPSSYEQYF. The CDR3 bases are TGTGCCACCACTCGTCCTTCCTCCTACGAGCAGTACTTC.